A single sample is the source of the 9 T cell receptor beta chains below, sequenced in a study of regulatory T cells in long-lasting Graves disease. Construction of the TCR beta libraries employed iRepertoire HTBI primers in conjunction with Arm-PCR of CDR3 regions. Each CDR3 protein gets one entry after TCRdb re-called the multiplex PCR reads with MiXCR. The table has roughly 380,000 distinct CDR3 sequences, around 15% seen once. The time point is: newly diagnosed GD, antithyroid drugs for less than 3 months. Extracted PBMC RNA gave rise to the TCR library. Sample: peripheral blood mononuclear cells (PBMCs), taken at new diagnosis, from a patient treated with antithyroid drugs. These receptors all come from a female donor with Graves disease.

Concerning this clonotype: A much larger clone lies a single base off, so this may be a read error. The J gene is TRBJ2-3, the V gene TRBV7-6; D remains ambiguous. Germline lookup yields CDR1 SGHVS and CDR2 FNYEAQ. The CDR3 has 14 residues. The CDR3 here is CASSFRPGTDTQCF. DNA of the CDR3: TGTGCCAGCAGCTTCCGACCTGGCACAGATACGCAGTGTTTT.

This clonotype came up a few times. An end of the junction differs from the germline gene, which may be a read error. V and J are TRBV7-9 and TRBJ2-1; D gene uncertain. Germline-derived CDR1 and CDR2 are SEHNR and FQNEAQ (reference sequence). The CDR3 has 16 residues. CDR3 sequence reads: CASSLAQLSDHNGQFF. CDR3 DNA sequence: TGTGCCAGCAGCTTAGCCCAGCTGTCTGACCACAATGGGCAGTTCTTC.

With regard to this clonotype: A read error may explain this, as a much larger clone is one base away. Here the CDR3 DNA reads TGCGCCAGCTGCCAACTTGGGGAGCTGTTTTTT. It codes for CASCQLGELFF. The chain joins TRBV4-1 to TRBJ2-2; D ambiguous. Germline V gene sequence: CDR1 MGHRA, CDR2 YSYEKL. The length of the CDR3 is 11 residues.

This clonotype was detected many times. The gene calls are TRBV5-4 and TRBJ2-7; weak D call: TRBD1 (6 bases). The germline CDR1 and CDR2 sequences are SGHNT and YYREEE (reference sequence). V was trimmed by 1 base and J by 3 bases, leaving 11 bases between them. This CDR3 region has 14 residues. CDR3 protein: CASSLRGTFYEQYF. The CDR3, as DNA: TGTGCCAGCAGCTTGAGGGGGACCTTCTACGAGCAGTACTTC.

This clonotype came up many times. V is TRBV28 and J is TRBJ1-2; 7 bases line up with TRBD1. Trimming cost V 6 bases and J 5 bases; bases outside gene matches: 9. Germline values: CDR1 MDHEN, CDR2 SYDVKM. The CDR3 consists of 14 residues. For the CDR3, the DNA is TGTGCCAGCAGCTCGGGACAGCGCATTTATGGCTACACCTTC. Amino acids: CASSSGQRIYGYTF.

The sample holds many counts of this clonotype. This chain joins TRBV7-2 and TRBJ2-7, with 11 bases matching TRBD2. The CDR3 is made up of 17 amino acids. CDR1 is SGHTA, CDR2 FQGNSA, per germline. V was clipped by 5 bases and J by 4 bases; unmatched bases: 13. CDR3: CASSQPVAGGPEYEQYF. The CDR3 coding sequence is TGTGCCAGCAGCCAACCCGTAGCGGGAGGGCCCGAGTACGAGCAGTACTTC.

This clonotype was seen ten or more times. The chain combines TRBV20-1 with TRBJ1-1; D remains unclear. Germline loops: CDR1 DFQATT, CDR2 SNEGSKA (reference sequence). Between the trimmed V and J ends, which lost 0 bases and 4 bases, there was a span of 24 bases. The CDR3 runs 18 residues. The DNA of the CDR3 is TGCAGTGCTAGAGAGAGAACCGGGTCCTCTTCCGGGAGCACTGAAGCTTTCTTT. Its protein product is CSARERTGSSSGSTEAFF.

The gene calls are TRBV6-2 or TRBV6-3 and TRBJ1-6; D possibly corresponds to TRBD1 (6 bases). The CDR3 sequence is 14 residues long. Looked up from germline, CDR1 is MNHEY and CDR2 is SVGEGT. V was cut by 2 bases and J by 9 bases, with 11 bases left in between. The CDR3 region is CASSYGGSSSPLHF. The CDR3 DNA reads as TGTGCCAGCAGTTACGGGGGCAGTAGTTCACCCCTCCACTTT.

This CDR3 is CASSRPGLAGTWGTQYF. Written as DNA, the CDR3 is TGTGCCAGCAGCCGCCCGGGACTAGCGGGGACCTGGGGTACGCAGTATTTT. The chain employs TRBV27 and TRBJ2-3; 13 nucleotides agree with TRBD2. The junction had 14 bases not matched to a gene; V was cut back by 6 bases and J by 8 bases. CDR3 length equals 17 residues. CDR1 and CDR2 from the germline V gene are MNHEY and SMNVEV (reference sequence).